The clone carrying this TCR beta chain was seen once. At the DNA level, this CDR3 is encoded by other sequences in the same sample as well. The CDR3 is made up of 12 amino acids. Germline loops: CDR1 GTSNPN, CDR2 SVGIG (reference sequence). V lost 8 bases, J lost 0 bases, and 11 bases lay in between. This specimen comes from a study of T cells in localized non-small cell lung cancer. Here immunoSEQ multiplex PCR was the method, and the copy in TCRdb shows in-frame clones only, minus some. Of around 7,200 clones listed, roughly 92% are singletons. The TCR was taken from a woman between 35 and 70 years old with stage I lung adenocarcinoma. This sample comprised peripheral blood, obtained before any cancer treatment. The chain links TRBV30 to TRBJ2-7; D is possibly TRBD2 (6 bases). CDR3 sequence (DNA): TGTGCCGTAGCGGCGCTCTCCTACGAGCAGTACTTC. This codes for CAVAALSYEQYF.